This TCR beta chain was sequenced during a study of T cell repertoires in cytomegalovirus infection. For the study at large: Evidence of both CMV infection and a matching HLA type came from public TCR beta signatures.

Study findings and constraints: Clonotypes of TCR beta that were HLA-C-restricted and CMV-specific dominated the ex vivo response. Summed frequency of shared TCR beta families picked out CMV carriers who also had the relevant HLA.

This clonotype has at least ten counts. The antigen remains unidentified. The CDR3 length is 18 residues. V was clipped by 5 bases and J by 3 bases, with 23 bases between them. Germline V lookup: CDR1 MNHEY, CDR2 SVGEGT. TCRdb recomputed calls from the reads with MiXCR, one row per CDR3 protein. The profile shows about 310,000 distinct CDR3 sequences, about 25% of them singletons. The origin of this receptor is a human donor in good health (CMV status not recorded). Some clones in this sample may be carry-over from other donors' samples. The sequencing here drew on cultured PBMCs, taken from culture after CMV antigen stimulation. The chain links TRBV6-2 or TRBV6-3 to TRBJ2-1; perhaps TRBD2 as D (6 bases). CDR3: CASSPLNLGLSLYNEQFF. CDR3 in DNA: TGTGCCAGCAGTCCCCTAAACCTGGGACTTTCCCTCTACAATGAGCAGTTCTTC.